The clone carrying this T cell receptor (beta chain) was seen repeatedly, ten times or more. This sample is drawn from a study of T-cell reconstitution after alpha-beta-depleted transplantation in children. With 0 bases removed from V and 4 bases from J, the gap between germline ends came to 9 bases. The CDR3 consists of 14 residues. Germline-derived CDR1 and CDR2 are MNHEY and SMNVEV (reference sequence). This sample's TCRbeta library carried unique molecular identifier barcodes. TCRdb independently ran MiXCR on the PCR reads; one entry per CDR3 protein. The sample contains roughly 200,000 distinct CDR3 sequences, roughly 14% of which appear only once.

The starting material was PBMCs from the stem cell graft donor, obtained from the stem cell graft. J is TRBJ1-1 and V is TRBV27; D gene ambiguous. This clonotype was obtained from a human donor who donated a stem cell graft to a child with acute lymphoblastic leukemia. Here the CDR3 DNA reads TGTGCCAGCAGTTTATCGGGCAGTGCCACTGAAGCTTTCTTT. It encodes CASSLSGSATEAFF.